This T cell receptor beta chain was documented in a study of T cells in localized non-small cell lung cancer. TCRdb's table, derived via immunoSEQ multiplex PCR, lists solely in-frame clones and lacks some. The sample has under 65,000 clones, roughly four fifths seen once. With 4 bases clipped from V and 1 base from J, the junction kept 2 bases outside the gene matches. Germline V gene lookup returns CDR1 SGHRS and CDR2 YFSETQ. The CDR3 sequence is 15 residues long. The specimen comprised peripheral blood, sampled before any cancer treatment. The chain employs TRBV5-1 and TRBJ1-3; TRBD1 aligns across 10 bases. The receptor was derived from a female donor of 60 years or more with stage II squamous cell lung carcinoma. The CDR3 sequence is CASSRQGASGNTIYF. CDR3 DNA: TGCGCCAGCAGCCGACAGGGGGCGTCTGGAAACACCATATATTTT.